This T cell receptor (beta chain) was captured by sequencing in a study of T cells expressing NK-cell markers. Study in general: According to the study, TCR beta repertoires originated from sorted CD3+CD56+NKG2C+, CD3+CD56+NKG2C- and CD3+CD56-NKG2C+ T cells. Whole-study results and caveats: Specificity for HCMV among expanded NKG2C+ T cell clones was not established.

To note about this clonotype: Its antigen is unknown.

CDR1 is SGHTA and CDR2 is FQGNSA in the germline V gene. The CDR3 extends over 16 amino acids. What made the TCR beta cDNA was 5'RACE template switching with UMIs. TCRdb reprocessed the 5' RACE reads and stores each CDR3 protein as one record, lacking DNA. The sample spans about 450,000 distinct CDR3 sequences; the ten largest clones claim 7.3%. This TCR came from a woman between 18 and 70 years old in good health. This chain uses TRBV7-2 with TRBJ1-6; TCRdb indicates TRBD1, and absent DNA this call remains unverified. Material for sequencing was blood T cells: a sorted CD56 or NKG2C T cell subset, CD4+ or CD8+ T cells, or bulk PBMC T cells (not recorded which). The CDR3 sequence: CASSPLRGSYNSPLHF.